The 23 T cell receptor beta chains below all came from one sample that was sequenced in a study of blood T cell repertoires in COVID-19. TCRdb's copy holds only in-frame clones and misses some; the assay was immunoSEQ multiplex PCR. This table has approximately 100,000 clones, about 90% appearing once. Sequenced sample: peripheral blood. Receptors were obtained from a man in his forties or fifties with acute or convalescent COVID-19.

The chain couples TRBV5-1 to TRBJ1-2, with 10 bases fitting TRBD1. The CDR3 loop spans 15 amino acids. The germline V gene encodes CDR1 SGHRS and CDR2 YFSETQ. Trimming at V came to 1 base and at J to 8 bases, leaving 8 bases not matched to a gene. CDR3 region: CASSLTAGTGVGYTF. In nucleotides, the CDR3 is TGCGCCAGCAGCTTGACCGCCGGGACAGGGGTAGGCTACACCTTC.

The chain links TRBV7-2 to TRBJ2-7; no clear D. Germline loops: CDR1 SGHTA, CDR2 FQGNSA. Between the trimmed V and J ends, which lost 2 bases and 4 bases, there was a span of 9 bases. The CDR3 sequence is 13 residues long. The CDR3 region is CASSLFRSYEQYF. The CDR3, as DNA: TGTGCCAGCAGCTTATTCCGGAGTTACGAGCAGTACTTC.

The chain joins TRBV27 to TRBJ1-5, with unresolved D. V shed 2 bases and J shed 9 bases, with 11 bases lying between them. From germline, CDR1 is MNHEY and CDR2 SMNVEV (reference sequence). There are 13 residues in the CDR3. CDR3 sequence: CASSLARATPQHF. CDR3 nucleotide sequence: TGTGCCAGCAGTTTAGCCCGAGCTACGCCCCAGCATTTT.

This clone has just one count. CDR3 DNA: TGTGCCAGCAGACAGAGGGGGCGGATCTACGAGCAGTACTTC. It encodes CASRQRGRIYEQYF. The chain couples TRBV2 to TRBJ2-7; 7 bases fit TRBD1. J was trimmed by 3 bases and V by 6 bases; bases with no gene match: 8. Germline assignment: CDR1 SNHLY and CDR2 FYNNEI. The CDR3 is 14 residues long.

The V and J genes are TRBV28 and TRBJ2-1; 7 bases map to TRBD1. Germline trimming cut 7 bases from V and 4 bases from J; bases unmatched to any gene: 10. This CDR3 spans 15 amino acids. Per the germline V gene, CDR1 is MDHEN and CDR2 is SYDVKM. CDR3 sequence (DNA): TGTGCCAGCACCGAGGGGGCGCAGAAATACAATGAGCAGTTCTTC. Protein: CASTEGAQKYNEQFF.

Only one count was recorded for this clone. The chain recombines TRBV7-9 with TRBJ1-2; 8 bases map to TRBD1. Losses at the gene ends were 1 base for V and 0 bases for J; bases not matched to a gene: 7. CDR1 is SEHNR, CDR2 FQNEAQ, per germline (reference sequence). This CDR3 has 17 amino acids. The CDR3 coding sequence is TGTGCCAGCAGCTTAGAGGGGGACAGGCACACTAACTATGGCTACACCTTC. It specifies CASSLEGDRHTNYGYTF.

The chain couples TRBV30 to TRBJ2-3; 9 bases match TRBD1. The J segment lost 2 bases and the V segment lost 2 bases, leaving 5 bases of the junction unmatched. Germline-derived CDR1 and CDR2 are GTSNPN and SVGIG (reference sequence). The CDR3 runs to 15 residues. CDR3 protein: CAWSRGQGYTDTQYF. The CDR3 coding sequence is TGTGCCTGGAGTAGGGGACAGGGTTACACAGATACGCAGTATTTT. The full variable domain, rest sourced from reference TRBV30 and TRBJ2-3, is SQTIHQWPATLVQPVGSPLSLECTVEGTSNPNLYWYRQAAGRGLQLLFYSVGIGQISSEVPQNLSASRPQDRQFILSSKKLLLSDSGFYLCAWSRGQGYTDTQYFGPGTRLTVL.

The J gene is TRBJ1-2, the V gene TRBV7-8; D gene ambiguous. V was cut by 5 bases and J by 8 bases, with 18 bases left in between. This CDR3 has 14 amino acids. The germline V gene has CDR1 SGHVS and CDR2 FQNEAQ. CDR3 in DNA: TGTGCCAGCAGCAGTTCGACGGCGTCCGGGGGCTACACCTTC. This translates into CASSSSTASGGYTF.

The chain uses TRBV15 and TRBJ1-1; a weak D match, TRBD1 (6 bases). Deletions cut 5 bases from V and 4 bases from J, with 14 bases between. The germline V gene has CDR1 LNHNV and CDR2 YYDKDF (reference sequence). This CDR3 spans 14 amino acids. CDR3 residues: CATSHTGPGTEAFF. CDR3 sequence (DNA): TGTGCCACCAGCCATACAGGGCCGGGCACTGAAGCTTTCTTT.

The J gene is TRBJ2-7, the V gene TRBV18, with D possibly matching TRBD1 (6 bases). The length of the CDR3 is 16 residues. Germline loops: CDR1 KGHSH, CDR2 LQKENI. V gave up 3 bases and J gave up 7 bases, with 22 bases separating them. CDR3 amino acids: CASSPRHTGYQLEQYF. For the CDR3, the DNA is TGTGCCAGCTCACCGAGGCATACAGGGTACCAGTTAGAGCAGTACTTC.

This chain's CDR3 is CASTPQTVFEAFF. The CDR3 DNA is TGTGCCAGCACTCCGCAGACAGTTTTTGAAGCTTTCTTT. The J gene is TRBJ1-1, the V gene TRBV6-6, with D tentatively TRBD1 (5 bases). V lost 7 bases and J 7 bases, leaving 16 bases between the germline ends. CDR1 is MNHNY, CDR2 SVGAGI, per germline (reference sequence). There are 13 residues in the CDR3.

This clone was seen a single time. This chain links TRBV7-2 with TRBJ1-1; tentatively, D is TRBD1 (6 bases). The germline CDR1 and CDR2 sequences are SGHTA and FQGNSA. The CDR3 has 15 amino acids. V was trimmed by 0 bases and J by 2 bases, leaving 10 bases between them. The CDR3 sequence: CASSLAGGRNTEAFF. CDR3 sequence (DNA): TGTGCCAGCAGCTTAGCGGGGGGGCGCAACACTGAAGCTTTCTTT.

The chain links TRBV4-1 to TRBJ2-1; 7 bases map to TRBD2. This CDR3 is built from 15 residues. Losses at the gene ends were 0 bases for V and 3 bases for J; bases not matched to a gene: 2. Germline values: CDR1 MGHRA, CDR2 YSYEKL. Here the CDR3 DNA reads TGCGCCAGCAGCCAAGATGGGGGGGGCTACAATGAGCAGTTCTTC. It encodes CASSQDGGGYNEQFF.

The V call is TRBV19, the J call TRBJ2-7, with a possible D match to TRBD2 (5 bases). The CDR3 totals 14 residues. Between the trimmed V and J ends, which lost 1 base and 3 bases, there was a span of 10 bases. From germline, CDR1 is LNHDA and CDR2 SQIVND (reference sequence). The CDR3, as DNA: TGTGCCAGTAGTATAGGCGATGGAGGCTACGAGCAGTACTTC. It encodes CASSIGDGGYEQYF. Full variable domain (outside the CDR3, taken from reference TRBV19 and TRBJ2-7): DGGITQSPKYLFRKEGQNVTLSCEQNLNHDAMYWYRQDPGQGLRLIYYSQIVNDFQKGDIAEGYSVSREKKESFPLTVTSAQKNPTAFYLCASSIGDGGYEQYFGPGTRLTVT.

The V gene is TRBV11-1, the J gene TRBJ1-1; maybe TRBD1 (6 bases). Deletions cut 2 bases from V and 0 bases from J, with 7 bases between. CDR1 and CDR2 from the germline V gene are SGHAT and FQDESV (reference sequence). The CDR3 covers 14 residues. This CDR3 reads CASSLNRVNTEAFF. The DNA for the CDR3 is TGTGCCAGCAGCTTAAACAGGGTGAACACTGAAGCTTTCTTT.

This chain uses TRBV27 with TRBJ2-7; tentative D call: TRBD1 (5 bases). The germline V and J ends were trimmed by 3 bases and 6 bases, with 15 bases remaining between them. This CDR3 has 14 amino acids. Germline loops: CDR1 MNHEY, CDR2 SMNVEV (reference sequence). CDR3 loop: CASSLLQGYGEQYF. CDR3 DNA sequence: TGTGCCAGCAGTTTGCTCCAGGGCTATGGCGAGCAGTACTTC.

CDR3 nucleotide sequence: TGTGCCTGGGGGGGACAGATAATCTCTGGGGCCAACGTCCTGACTTTC. This gives the protein CAWGGQIISGANVLTF. V usage is TRBV30 and J usage is TRBJ2-6, with TRBD1 matching 7 bases. Germline CDR1 reads GTSNPN; CDR2 reads SVGIG (reference sequence). Trimming removed 5 bases from V and 0 bases from J; junction bases left unmatched: 7. This CDR3 contains 16 residues. Full variable domain (outside the CDR3, taken from reference TRBV30 and TRBJ2-6): SQTIHQWPATLVQPVGSPLSLECTVEGTSNPNLYWYRQAAGRGLQLLFYSVGIGQISSEVPQNLSASRPQDRQFILSSKKLLLSDSGFYLCAWGGQIISGANVLTFGAGSRLTVL.

The V gene is TRBV4-1, the J gene TRBJ1-3, with D unclear. Germline lookup yields CDR1 MGHRA and CDR2 YSYEKL. V gave up 9 bases and J gave up 0 bases, with 12 bases separating them. This CDR3 has 14 amino acids. The CDR3, as DNA: TGCGCCAGTGGTTGGGCGGGCTCTGGAAACACCATATATTTT. Translation gives CASGWAGSGNTIYF.

The chain is built from TRBV3-1 (or the pseudogene TRBV3-2) and TRBJ1-5, with D perhaps TRBD1 (5 bases). This CDR3 contains 13 residues. Per germline, CDR1 LGHDT and CDR2 YNNKEL (reference sequence). V was trimmed by 1 base and J by 7 bases, leaving 8 bases between them. The CDR3 region has the DNA TGTGCCAGCAGCCAAGGGGGCTGGCAGCCCCAGCATTTT. This translates into CASSQGGWQPQHF.

The chain employs TRBV9 and TRBJ2-1, with 14 bases fitting TRBD2. Germline trimming cut 3 bases from V and 9 bases from J; bases unmatched to any gene: 5. Per the germline V gene, CDR1 is SGDLS and CDR2 is YYNGEE. CDR3 length: 15 amino acids. The DNA of the CDR3 is TGTGCCAGCAGCGCTCGACTAGCGGGGGGGAGTGAGCAGTTCTTC. It is translated as CASSARLAGGSEQFF.

This clone was observed a single time. This chain uses TRBV7-2 with TRBJ2-7, with 9 bases fitting TRBD1. The CDR3 length is 14 residues. Germline V gives CDR1 SGHTA, CDR2 FQGNSA. Trimming cost V 5 bases and J 5 bases; bases outside gene matches: 7. In nucleotides, the CDR3 is TGTGCCAGCAGCACGGGACAGGGTAATCACGAGCAGTACTTC. This encodes CASSTGQGNHEQYF.

The gene calls are TRBV2 and TRBJ1-5; 7 bases fit TRBD1. Germline assignment: CDR1 SNHLY and CDR2 FYNNEI. J lost 3 bases, V lost 5 bases, and 10 bases had no gene match. The CDR3 spans 16 residues. The CDR3 spells CASSHRDSQSNQPQHF. For the CDR3, the DNA is TGTGCCAGCAGTCACCGGGACAGCCAGTCCAATCAGCCCCAGCATTTT.

The chain links TRBV13 to TRBJ1-2; perhaps TRBD1 as D (6 bases). Trimming cost V 4 bases and J 8 bases, with 17 bases left between them. The CDR3 loop spans 14 amino acids. Germline assignment: CDR1 PRHDT and CDR2 FYEKMQ (reference sequence). The CDR3 bases are TGTGCCAGCAGCTCTCTAACAGGGTTGGAGGGCTACACCTTC. Amino acids: CASSSLTGLEGYTF.